This TCR beta chain was captured in a study of identical twins. Germline CDR1 and CDR2: ENHRY and SYGVKD. V lost 2 bases to trimming and J lost 11 bases; unmatched junction nucleotides: 15. The CDR3 runs 16 residues. MiXCR, run by TCRdb on the 5' RACE reads, gives a single entry per CDR3 protein. This table holds roughly 1,500,000 distinct CDR3 sequences, about 31% found once. The source material was cord blood. The TCR originated in a newborn girl in good health. This chain connects TRBV10-3 to TRBJ2-5, with TRBD1 identical over 9 bases. The chain's CDR3 is CAISEGGQGGDNEQYF. In DNA form, the CDR3 reads TGTGCCATCAGTGAGGGGGGACAGGGAGGCGACAATGAGCAGTACTTC.